This TCR beta chain was sequenced during a study of blood T cell repertoires in COVID-19. Participant reports of clinical history set cohort assignment. No more than 2 weeks before study entry, exposed participants had met a case of COVID-19. V was cut by 5 bases and J by 1 base, with 8 bases left in between. The CDR3 has 14 amino acids. CDR1 is SGHNT, CDR2 YENEEA, per germline. Clones were read by immunoSEQ multiplex PCR, and TCRdb kept only the in-frame ones, dropping some. The sample contains fewer than 400,000 clones, approximately 81% of which appear only once. The rearrangement joins TRBV11-3 to TRBJ2-2; no firm D call. The sequenced sample was PBMCs or T cells enriched from blood (not recorded which). This receptor was obtained from a woman in her twenties or thirties who had been exposed to COVID-19. The CDR3 reads CASSQELNTGELFF. The CDR3 DNA follows: TGTGCCAGCAGCCAAGAGTTGAACACCGGGGAGCTGTTTTTT.